The T cell receptor (beta chain) described here comes from a study of cytomegalovirus exposure and HLA in healthy donors. In the PCR, 60 Vbeta and 13 Jbeta primers were used. Assay used: immunoSEQ multiplex PCR; TCRdb lists only in-frame clones, some missing. Of about 160,000 clones in the sample, 81% are singletons; the top ten hold 1.3%. Germline CDR1 and CDR2: KGHSH and LQKENI. The CDR3 is 13 residues long. J gave up 3 bases and V 8 bases, and 4 bases lay outside the gene matches. Sequenced sample: PBMCs. The V gene is TRBV18, the J gene TRBJ1-2; 9 bases are shared with TRBD1. The receptor was derived from a man aged 45-65 years in good health and CMV-seropositive. The CDR3 bases are TGTGCCAGCGACGGGACAGGGTACTATGGCTACACCTTC. It yields the protein CASDGTGYYGYTF.